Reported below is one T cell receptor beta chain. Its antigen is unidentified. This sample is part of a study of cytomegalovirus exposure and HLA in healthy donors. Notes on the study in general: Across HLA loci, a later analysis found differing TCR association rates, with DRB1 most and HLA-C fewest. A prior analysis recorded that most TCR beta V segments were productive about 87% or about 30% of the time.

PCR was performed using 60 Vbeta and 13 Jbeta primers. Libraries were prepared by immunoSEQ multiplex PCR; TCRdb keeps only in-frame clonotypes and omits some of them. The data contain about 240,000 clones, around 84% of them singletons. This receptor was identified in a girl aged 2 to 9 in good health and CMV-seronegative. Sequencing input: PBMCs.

The chain's CDR3 is CASSDSTYEQYF. The CDR3 region has the DNA TGCGCCAGCAGTGACAGTACCTACGAGCAGTACTTC. This chain connects TRBV10-1 to TRBJ2-7; D remains ambiguous. This CDR3 is built from 12 residues. Germline V gene data show CDR1 as WNHNN and CDR2 as SYGVQD (reference sequence). V lost 3 bases and J lost 2, with 5 bases in between.